The entry below describes one TCR beta chain. The sample belongs to a study of control samples from healthy donors and cancer patients. Trimming removed 6 bases from V and 5 bases from J, with 15 bases in between. Looked up from germline, CDR1 is SGHRS and CDR2 is YFSETQ. The CDR3 has 14 residues. Here immunoSEQ multiplex PCR was the method, and the copy in TCRdb shows in-frame clones only, minus some. The sample includes about 130,000 clones, 80% to 95% seen only once; the top ten take 2% to 3%. The origin of this receptor is a man between 40 and 49 years old in good health. Sequenced: blood. The chain has TRBV5-1 and TRBJ2-1; D possibly corresponds to TRBD2 (6 bases). CDR3 sequence reads: CASNSAGWNNEQFF. CDR3 DNA sequence: TGCGCCAGCAACTCGGCGGGATGGAACAATGAGCAGTTCTTC.